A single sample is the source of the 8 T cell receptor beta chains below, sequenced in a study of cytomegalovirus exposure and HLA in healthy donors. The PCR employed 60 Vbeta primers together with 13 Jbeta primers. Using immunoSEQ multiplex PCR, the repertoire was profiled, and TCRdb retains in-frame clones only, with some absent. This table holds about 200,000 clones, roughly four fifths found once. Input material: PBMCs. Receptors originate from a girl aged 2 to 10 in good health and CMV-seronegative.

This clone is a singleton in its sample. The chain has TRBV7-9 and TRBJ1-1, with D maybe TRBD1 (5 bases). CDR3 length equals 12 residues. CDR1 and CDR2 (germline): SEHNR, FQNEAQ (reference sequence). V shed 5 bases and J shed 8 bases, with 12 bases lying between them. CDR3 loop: CASSVDNREAFF. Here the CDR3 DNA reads TGTGCCAGCAGCGTCGATAACAGGGAAGCTTTCTTT.

The CDR3 sequence: CSVEPDRGLEQFF. CDR3 coding DNA: TGCAGCGTTGAACCTGACAGGGGGCTTGAGCAGTTCTTC. V is TRBV29-1 and J is TRBJ2-1; 10 nucleotides match TRBD1. Trimming removed 2 bases from V and 9 bases from J; junction bases left unmatched: 4. The CDR3 runs to 13 residues. Germline CDR1 reads SQVTM; CDR2 reads ANQGSEA.

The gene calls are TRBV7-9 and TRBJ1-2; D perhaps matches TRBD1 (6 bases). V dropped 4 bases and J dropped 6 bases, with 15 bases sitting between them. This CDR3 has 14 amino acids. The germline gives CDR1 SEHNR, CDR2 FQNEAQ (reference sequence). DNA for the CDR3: TGTGCCAGCAGCTCGGGGGGGCTGCGCAATGGCTACACCTTC. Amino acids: CASSSGGLRNGYTF.

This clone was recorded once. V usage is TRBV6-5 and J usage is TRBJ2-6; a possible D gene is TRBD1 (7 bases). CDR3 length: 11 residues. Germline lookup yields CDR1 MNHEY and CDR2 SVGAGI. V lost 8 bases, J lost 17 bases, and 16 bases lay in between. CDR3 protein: CASGQGGRVTF. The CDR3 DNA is TGTGCCAGCGGGCAGGGGGGACGCGTGACTTTC.

DNA for the CDR3: TGTGCCAGCAGCTTATCCTCTGGGACTAGGCTTGATACGCAGTATTTT. It is translated as CASSLSSGTRLDTQYF. The chain links TRBV7-8 to TRBJ2-3; TRBD2 matches at 8 bases. V shed 2 bases and J 6 bases; nucleotides not matched to a gene: 10. The CDR3 has 16 amino acids. Germline lookup yields CDR1 SGHVS and CDR2 FQNEAQ.

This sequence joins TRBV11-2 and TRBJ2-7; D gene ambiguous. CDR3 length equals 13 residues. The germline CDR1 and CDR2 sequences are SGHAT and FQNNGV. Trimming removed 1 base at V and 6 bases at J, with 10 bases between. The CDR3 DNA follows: TGTGCCAGCAGCTTAGGCAGTTATTTCGAGCAGTACTTC. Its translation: CASSLGSYFEQYF.

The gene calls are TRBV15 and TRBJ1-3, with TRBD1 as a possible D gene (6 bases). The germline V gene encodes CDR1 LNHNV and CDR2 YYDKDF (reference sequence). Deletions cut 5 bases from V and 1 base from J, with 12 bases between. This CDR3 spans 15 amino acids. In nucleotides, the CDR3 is TGTGCCACCAGCCCGGGACACTTTTCTGGAAACACCATATATTTT. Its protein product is CATSPGHFSGNTIYF.

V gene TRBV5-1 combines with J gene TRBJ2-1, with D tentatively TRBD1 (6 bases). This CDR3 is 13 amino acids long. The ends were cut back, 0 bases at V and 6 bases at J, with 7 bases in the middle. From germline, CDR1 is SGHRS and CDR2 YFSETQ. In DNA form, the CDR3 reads TGCGCCAGCAGCTTGGACAGGGCCAATGAGCAGTTCTTC. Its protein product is CASSLDRANEQFF.